The 22 T cell receptor beta chains given below trace back to one sample, sequenced in a study of blood T cell repertoires in COVID-19. Clones were sequenced by immunoSEQ multiplex PCR, and TCRdb holds only the in-frame ones, with some missing. Of about 29,000 clones in the sample, approximately 92% were seen once. The sample taken for sequencing was peripheral blood. The source is a man aged 80 or over with acute or convalescent COVID-19.

This chain connects TRBV29-1 to TRBJ2-5, with TRBD2 as a possible D gene (7 bases). The CDR3 is made up of 12 amino acids. Germline loops: CDR1 SQVTM, CDR2 ANQGSEA. The V end was cut by 6 bases, the J end by 7 bases, with 15 bases between. CDR3 sequence reads: CSVGGGPGTQYF. As DNA, the CDR3 is TGCAGCGTGGGGGGGGGCCCAGGGACCCAGTACTTC.

This chain joins TRBV28 and TRBJ2-5, with D perhaps TRBD2 (6 bases). The CDR3 consists of 13 residues. Looked up from germline, CDR1 is MDHEN and CDR2 is SYDVKM. V lost 6 bases, J lost 4 bases, and 12 bases lay in between. For the CDR3, the DNA is TGTGCCAGCAGAGAAGGAGGGACAGAGACCCAGTACTTC. As protein: CASREGGTETQYF.

The V and J genes are TRBV2 and TRBJ2-3, with unresolved D. This CDR3 is 12 amino acids long. Deletions cut 8 bases from V and 6 bases from J, with 12 bases between. Germline CDR1 and CDR2: SNHLY and FYNNEI. In DNA, the CDR3 is TGTGCCAGCTCGCAGGATTCGGATACGCAGTATTTT. It translates to CASSQDSDTQYF.

This rearrangement joins TRBV5-6 to TRBJ1-1; 11 bases align to TRBD1. CDR3 size: 13 residues. V gave up 4 bases and J gave up 9 bases; unmatched junction bases: 5. Germline V gene lookup returns CDR1 SGHDT and CDR2 YYEEEE. In nucleotides, the CDR3 is TGTGCCAGCAGCGTGGACAGGGGGCATCAAGCTTTCTTT. It is translated as CASSVDRGHQAFF.

The chain is built from TRBV29-1 and TRBJ2-5, with a weak D call TRBD2 (5 bases). The length of the CDR3 is 14 residues. CDR1 and CDR2 (germline): SQVTM, ANQGSEA. Trimming cost V 0 bases and J 5 bases, with 13 bases left between them. The CDR3 region has the DNA TGCAGCGTTGAAGAGGGTGGCAGAGGGGAGACCCAGTACTTC. Amino acids: CSVEEGGRGETQYF.

The V gene is TRBV6-5, the J gene TRBJ2-2, with TRBD1 matching over 9 bases. CDR3 length: 14 residues. Germline values: CDR1 MNHEY, CDR2 SVGAGI. J was trimmed by 3 bases and V by 6 bases; bases with no gene match: 2. The CDR3 DNA follows: TGTGCCAGCAGAAGGACAGGGGACACCGGGGAGCTGTTTTTT. Its protein product is CASRRTGDTGELFF.

The rearrangement uses TRBV7-2 and TRBJ1-6, with TRBD1 as a possible D gene (5 bases). The CDR3 covers 13 residues. CDR1 is SGHTA and CDR2 is FQGNSA in the germline V gene. With 1 base removed from V and 15 bases from J, the gap between germline ends came to 13 bases. The chain's CDR3 is CASSLGGQWLLHF. Written as DNA, the CDR3 is TGTGCCAGCAGCTTAGGAGGACAATGGCTCCTCCACTTT.

This clone was detected only once. The chain links TRBV7-2 to TRBJ1-5; D is possibly TRBD1 (6 bases). Trimming took off 2 bases at V and 3 bases at J, with 11 bases between the two ends. Germline values: CDR1 SGHTA, CDR2 FQGNSA. This CDR3 has 15 residues. The CDR3 reads CASSLTGQFNQPQHF. The DNA of the CDR3 is TGTGCCAGCAGCTTAACAGGACAGTTCAATCAGCCCCAGCATTTT.

This chain uses TRBV10-1 with TRBJ1-6; 7 nucleotides align to TRBD1. The V gene's germline CDR1 is WNHNN and CDR2 SYGVQD (reference sequence). The CDR3 covers 14 residues. V trimming: 3 bases; J trimming: 10 bases; junction bases outside the gene matches: 6. CDR3 amino acids: CASSEHRGDSPLHF. The CDR3 DNA sequence: TGCGCCAGCAGTGAACACAGGGGAGACTCACCCCTCCACTTT.

The CDR3 here is CASSQGRRLRRAFF. The CDR3 DNA follows: TGTGCCAGCAGCCAAGGACGGAGGCTAAGGCGAGCTTTCTTT. The chain combines TRBV3-1 (or the pseudogene TRBV3-2) with TRBJ1-1, with D uncertain. Germline V lookup: CDR1 LGHDT, CDR2 YNNKEL (reference sequence). Trimming took off 1 base at V and 10 bases at J, with 16 bases between the two ends. The CDR3 runs 14 residues.

The rearrangement joins TRBV7-2 to TRBJ2-2; D call uncertain. Trimming shortened V by 5 bases and J by 2 bases, and 6 bases separated the two germline ends. The germline V gene has CDR1 SGHTA and CDR2 FQGNSA. CDR3 length: 13 amino acids. This CDR3 is CASSPTNTGELFF. CDR3 bases: TGTGCCAGCAGCCCCACAAACACCGGGGAGCTGTTTTTT.

This clone occurred once. V gene TRBV9 combines with J gene TRBJ2-5, with 11 nucleotides matching TRBD2. Germline CDR1 SGDLS, CDR2 YYNGEE. The trim removed 0 bases at V and 2 bases at J, leaving 3 bases unmatched. CDR3 length: 16 amino acids. The CDR3 is CASSVDIAGGQETQYF. CDR3 nucleotide sequence: TGTGCCAGCAGCGTAGATATAGCGGGGGGGCAAGAGACCCAGTACTTC.

The V and J genes are TRBV20-1 and TRBJ1-1; a weak D match, TRBD1 (6 bases). V lost 3 bases and J lost 0, with 14 bases in between. Germline V gene data show CDR1 as DFQATT and CDR2 as SNEGSKA (reference sequence). The CDR3 is 15 amino acids. Here the CDR3 reads CSASIPDSLNTEAFF. CDR3 nucleotides: TGCAGTGCTAGTATCCCGGACAGCTTGAACACTGAAGCTTTCTTT.

The chain combines TRBV13 with TRBJ2-5; 8 bases line up with TRBD2. Germline V lookup: CDR1 PRHDT, CDR2 FYEKMQ (reference sequence). V gave up 5 bases and J gave up 1 base; unmatched junction bases: 24. This CDR3 is built from 21 residues. CDR3 amino acids: CASSRPAAAGAFGGLQETQYF. The CDR3 region has the DNA TGTGCCAGCAGCCGGCCCGCGGCAGCGGGGGCCTTCGGAGGGCTCCAAGAGACCCAGTACTTC. Full variable domain (missing parts from reference TRBV13 and TRBJ2-5): AAGVIQSPRHLIKEKRETATLKCYPIPRHDTVYWYQQGPGQDPQFLISFYEKMQSDKGSIPDRFSAQQFSDYHSELNMSSLELGDSALYFCASSRPAAAGAFGGLQETQYFGPGTRLLVL.

J is TRBJ1-6 and V is TRBV2, with TRBD1 identical over 8 bases. With V trimmed by 4 bases and J by 9 bases, 2 bases remained unmatched. The CDR3 loop spans 13 amino acids. Germline CDR1 is SNHLY and CDR2 is FYNNEI. The CDR3: CASSAGTGSPLHF. As DNA, the CDR3 is TGTGCCAGCAGTGCAGGGACAGGTTCACCCCTCCACTTT.

This chain uses TRBV7-2 with TRBJ1-1; tentative D call: TRBD1 (5 bases). The germline gives CDR1 SGHTA, CDR2 FQGNSA. This CDR3 comprises 17 residues. Trimming took 1 base from V and 1 from J, leaving 16 bases between them. The CDR3 spells CASSLVQAGRANTEAFF. The CDR3 nucleotides read TGTGCCAGCAGCTTAGTCCAGGCAGGGAGGGCGAACACTGAAGCTTTCTTT.

This chain links TRBV5-1 with TRBJ2-5; TRBD1 is a possible D gene (5 bases). Trimming shortened V by 0 bases and J by 2 bases, and 14 bases separated the two germline ends. The germline CDR1 and CDR2 sequences are SGHRS and YFSETQ. The CDR3 is 16 amino acids. CDR3 nucleotides: TGCGCCAGCAGCTTGGCCGGGTGGACACAGCAAGAGACCCAGTACTTC. It codes for CASSLAGWTQQETQYF.

The chain has TRBV11-2 and TRBJ1-1; 8 bases map to TRBD1. The V segment lost 5 bases and the J segment 3 bases; nucleotides outside the gene matches: 2. The CDR3 runs 13 residues. Germline V lookup: CDR1 SGHAT, CDR2 FQNNGV. CDR3 in amino acids: CASSQDRDTEAFF. As DNA, the CDR3 is TGTGCCAGCAGCCAGGACAGGGACACTGAAGCTTTCTTT.

This CDR3 reads CASSQVLSYSGNTIYF. CDR3 DNA: TGCGCCAGCAGCCAAGTTCTCAGTTACTCTGGAAACACCATATATTTT. The gene calls are TRBV4-1 and TRBJ1-3; no clear D. Deletions cut 1 base from V and 0 bases from J, with 10 bases between. From germline, CDR1 is MGHRA and CDR2 YSYEKL. CDR3 length equals 16 residues.

The V and J genes are TRBV6-5 and TRBJ1-3, with a possible D match to TRBD1 (5 bases). Germline assignment: CDR1 MNHEY and CDR2 SVGAGI. Trimming shortened V by 6 bases and J by 3 bases, and 9 bases separated the two germline ends. CDR3 size: 13 residues. The CDR3 sequence: CASRLTVGNTIYF. DNA of the CDR3: TGTGCCAGCAGATTGACAGTTGGAAACACCATATATTTT.

The CDR3 reads CASSELGGLTEAFF. CDR3 DNA: TGTGCCAGCAGTGAATTAGGAGGGTTGACTGAAGCTTTCTTT. The V call is TRBV25-1, the J call TRBJ1-1; D is undetermined. In germline, CDR1 is MGHDK, CDR2 SYGVNS. V was pared by 1 base and J by 5 bases, with 11 bases between. The CDR3 loop spans 14 amino acids.

The chain couples TRBV18 to TRBJ2-7; TRBD2 agrees at 7 bases. CDR3 size: 14 residues. With 3 bases clipped from V and 2 bases from J, the junction kept 4 bases outside the gene matches. The germline CDR1 and CDR2 sequences are KGHSH and LQKENI. The chain's CDR3 is CASSPSAGAYEQYF. In DNA form, the CDR3 reads TGTGCCAGCTCACCTTCGGCGGGGGCCTACGAGCAGTACTTC. Filled out from reference TRBV18 and TRBJ2-7, the complete variable domain reads NAGVMQNPRHLVRRRGQEARLRCSPMKGHSHVYWYRQLPEEGLKFMVYLQKENIIDESGMPKERFSAEFPKEGPSILRIQQVVRGDSAAYFCASSPSAGAYEQYFGPGTRLTVT.